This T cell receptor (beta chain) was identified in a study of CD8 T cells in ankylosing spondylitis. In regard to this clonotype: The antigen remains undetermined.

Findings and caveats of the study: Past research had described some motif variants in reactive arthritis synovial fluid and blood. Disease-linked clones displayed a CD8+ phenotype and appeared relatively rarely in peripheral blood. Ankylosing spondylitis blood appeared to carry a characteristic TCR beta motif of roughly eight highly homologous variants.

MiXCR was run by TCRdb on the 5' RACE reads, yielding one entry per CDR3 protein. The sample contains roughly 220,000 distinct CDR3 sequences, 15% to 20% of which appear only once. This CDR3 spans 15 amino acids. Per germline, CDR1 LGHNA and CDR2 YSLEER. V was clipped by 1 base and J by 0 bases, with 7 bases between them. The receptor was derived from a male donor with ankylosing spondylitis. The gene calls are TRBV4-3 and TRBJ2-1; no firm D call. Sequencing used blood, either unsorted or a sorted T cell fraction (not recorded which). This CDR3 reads CASSQAQYSYNEQFF. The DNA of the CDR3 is TGCGCCAGCAGCCAAGCACAGTACTCCTACAATGAGCAGTTCTTC.